This TCR beta chain was identified during a study of human T cells and chemical hapten exposure. TCRdb re-called the RACE reads through MiXCR, storing one row per CDR3 protein. This repertoire shows about 54,000 distinct CDR3 sequences, about 10% found once; its top ten account for less than 2%. Time point given: patch test 2, 6 weeks after DPC sensitization. Treatment reported: therapeutic diphenylcyclopropenone sensitization with weekly scalp DPC. It was unfractionated whole blood from which total RNA was extracted. The CDR3 sequence is 12 residues long. V was clipped by 4 bases and J by 2 bases; unmatched bases: 2. Germline assignment: CDR1 SQVTM and CDR2 ANQGSEA. Whole-study results and caveats: Patch test score rose with PT1 expanded TCR count, significant at thresholds 8, 16 and 32, not 4. Versus controls, significantly more large CDR3 similarity clusters arose from expanded TCRs. No alteration of TCRs above 1 in 1000 frequency was seen with DPC sensitization.

This clonotype was recorded a few times. No antigen is known for it. The origin of this receptor is a woman aged 50 to 60 with alopecia areata. Some clones in this sample may be carry-over from other donors' samples. The specimen comprised whole blood, sampled in connection with sensitization to the hapten diphenylcyclopropenone (DPC). The rearrangement uses TRBV29-1 and TRBJ2-7; 7 bases map to TRBD1. In DNA, the CDR3 is TGCAGCGTTGGGGGACAGACCTACGAGCAGTACTTC. Translating it yields CSVGGQTYEQYF.